The rows below give T cell receptor beta chains drawn from one sample of a study of control samples from healthy donors and cancer patients. Sequencing was performed with immunoSEQ multiplex PCR; in TCRdb, only in-frame clones are kept and a portion is missing. The table includes over 100,000 clones, 88% detected once. Source material: blood. Receptor source: a man in his fifties in good health. CDR3s include the opening cysteine and the closing phenylalanine or tryptophan. D genes are given only for firm matches. Size values are once, few and many counts, or a class for expanded clones, and some rows have none.

clone size	D gene	V gene	J gene	CDR3 DNA	CDR3 protein
-	-	TRBV9	TRBJ2-5	TGTGCCAGCAGTGGGGATTGGGGGTCGATGGAGACCCAGTACTTC	CASSGDWGSMETQYF
-	-	TRBV2	TRBJ1-6	TGTGCCAGCAGTGAAAGGGGGGGCAGCCGCTCACCCCTCCACTTT	CASSERGGSRSPLHF
-	-	TRBV6-5	TRBJ2-7	TGTGCCAGCAGTTACTCTTGGCAGGCCTACGAGCAGTACTTC	CASSYSWQAYEQYF
-	-	TRBV9	TRBJ2-7	TGTGCCAGCAGCGTGACTGACAGTGGTACCTACGAGCAGTACTTC	CASSVTDSGTYEQYF
-	TRBD1	TRBV4-1	TRBJ2-3	TGCGCCAGCAGCAACCTCGGACAGGGGGCAGATACGCAGTATTTT	CASSNLGQGADTQYF
-	TRBD1	TRBV28	TRBJ1-2	TGTGCCAGCAGCCCCGACAGGGGTTGGAACTATGGCTACACCTTC	CASSPDRGWNYGYTF
-	TRBD1	TRBV30	TRBJ1-5	TGTGCCTGGAGTGGGGCGGACAGGGTTGATCAGCCCCAGCATTTT	CAWSGADRVDQPQHF
once	-	TRBV6-6	TRBJ2-7	TGTGCCAGCAGTTACTCTGTCTACGAGCAGTACTTC	CASSYSVYEQYF
-	TRBD1	TRBV6-1	TRBJ1-2	TGTGCCAGCAGTGAAGGGACAGGGGCTGACTATGGCTACACCTTC	CASSEGTGADYGYTF
-	-	TRBV3-1/TRBV3-2	TRBJ2-2	TGTGCCAGCAGTCATAGCCTGGGGCAGGCAATAACCGGGGAGCTGTTTTTT	CASSHSLGQAITGELFF
-	-	TRBV19	TRBJ2-7	TGTGCCAGTAGTATAGGGGGTCTCTCCTACGAGCAGTACTTC	CASSIGGLSYEQYF
few	TRBD1	TRBV2	TRBJ1-6	TGTGCCAGCAGGGGATTAACAGGGGGCCTCTCACCCCTCCACTTT	CASRGLTGGLSPLHF
-	-	TRBV18	TRBJ2-5	TGTGCCAGCTCACCACCGTCCATCGAAGAGACCCAGTACTTC	CASSPPSIEETQYF
-	TRBD2	TRBV28	TRBJ2-3	TGTGCCATCGGGGGGGCCCCTCAGGGTACGCAGTATTTT	CAIGGAPQGTQYF
-	-	TRBV27	TRBJ2-2	TGTGCCACCTCCCGGACAGCTAACACCGGGGAGCTGTTTTTT	CATSRTANTGELFF
once	-	TRBV7-9	TRBJ1-3	TGTGCCAGCAGGCAGGGTAGCTCTGGAAACACCATATATTTT	CASRQGSSGNTIYF
-	-	TRBV24-1	TRBJ1-1	TGTGCCACCAGTGATTTTGGGGCGGAAGCTTTCTTT	CATSDFGAEAFF
-	TRBD1	TRBV5-4	TRBJ1-3	TGTGCCAGCAGCGCTCATGCCGGGACAGGGGGAAACACCATATATTTT	CASSAHAGTGGNTIYF
-	-	TRBV7-9	TRBJ1-1	TGTGCCAGCAGCTTAGCGCTGGTAAACACTGAAGCTTTCTTT	CASSLALVNTEAFF
-	TRBD1	TRBV11-3	TRBJ2-7	TGTGCCAGCAGCACCGGGACAGGGGACGAGCAGTACTTC	CASSTGTGDEQYF
-	-	TRBV7-2	TRBJ1-2	TGTGCCAGCAGCTTAGACAGGTCCCCAGCCTATGGCTACACCTTC	CASSLDRSPAYGYTF
-	-	TRBV11-3	TRBJ1-2	TGTGCCAGCAGCCAGGAGCCCTATGGCTACACCTTC	CASSQEPYGYTF
-	-	TRBV21-1	TRBJ2-7	TGTGCCAGAACCCGGAGGGGTACTATCTCCTACGAGCAGTACTTC	CARTRRGTISYEQYF
-	-	TRBV13	TRBJ2-1	TGTGCCAGCAGCCTCGGCGACCTATCCTACAATGAGCAGTTCTTC	CASSLGDLSYNEQFF
-	-	TRBV11-2	TRBJ2-5	TGTGCCAGCAGCTTCGAGGTTCGGGGGCCCTACTTC	CASSFEVRGPYF